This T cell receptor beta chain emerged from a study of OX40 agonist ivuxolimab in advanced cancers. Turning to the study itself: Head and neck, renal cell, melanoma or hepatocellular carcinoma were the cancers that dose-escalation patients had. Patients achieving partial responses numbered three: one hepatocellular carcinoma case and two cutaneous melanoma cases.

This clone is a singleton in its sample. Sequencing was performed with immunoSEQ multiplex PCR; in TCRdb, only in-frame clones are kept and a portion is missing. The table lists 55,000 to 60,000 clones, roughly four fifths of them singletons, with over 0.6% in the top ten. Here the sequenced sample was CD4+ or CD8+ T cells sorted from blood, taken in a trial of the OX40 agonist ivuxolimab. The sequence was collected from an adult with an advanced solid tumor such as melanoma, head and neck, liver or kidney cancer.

This CDR3 is CASRPSGGQGEAFF. As DNA, the CDR3 is TGTGCCAGCAGACCATCGGGGGGGCAGGGTGAAGCTTTCTTT. The chain employs TRBV27 and TRBJ1-1; D is possibly TRBD1 (6 bases). The CDR3 has 14 residues. Germline lookup yields CDR1 MNHEY and CDR2 SMNVEV (reference sequence). Deletions cut 6 bases from V and 7 bases from J, with 18 bases between.